This T cell receptor (beta chain) was recovered during a study of shared clonotypes between healthy human individuals. In its sample, this clone was seen once. Assay used: immunoSEQ multiplex PCR; TCRdb lists only in-frame clones, some missing. Of some 2,000,000 clones in the sample, around 95% were seen once. After removal of 5 bases from V and 8 bases from J, the junction contained 6 bases not matched to a gene. There are 14 residues in the CDR3. Per the germline V gene, CDR1 is LNHDA and CDR2 is SQIVND (reference sequence). Sequencing input: naive CD4+ T cells sorted from blood. Subset of the sample: CD45RA+ positively selected. The clonotype originates from a man aged 18 to 30 in good health. The V call is TRBV19, the J call TRBJ1-4, with 9 bases aligning to TRBD1. CDR3 residues: CASSLGQGYEKLFF. Written as DNA, the CDR3 is TGTGCCAGTAGTTTGGGACAGGGTTACGAAAAACTGTTTTTT.